This paragraph covers one T cell receptor (beta chain) sequence. The antigen remains undetermined. TCRdb ran MiXCR on the reads and lists one entry per CDR3 protein. The sample lists roughly 180,000 distinct CDR3 sequences; about 20% were seen once. These data belong to a study of T cell repertoires in cytomegalovirus infection. The wider study: Used in the study were CMV epitopes, some recently identified and HLA-C-restricted, others well-studied and HLA-B-restricted. An indication of both CMV infection and matching HLA type came from public TCR beta signatures. Study results and caveats: Predominance within the ex vivo response was attributable to HLA-C-restricted CMV-specific TCR beta clonotypes.

Germline V gene sequence: CDR1 SQVTM, CDR2 ANQGSEA. V was clipped by 0 bases and J by 4 bases, with 12 bases between them. This CDR3 has 15 amino acids. The specimen was CD8+ T cells from cultured PBMCs, collected from culture after CMV antigen stimulation. The V gene is TRBV29-1, the J gene TRBJ2-2, with D unclear. The sequence was obtained from a human donor in good health (CMV status not recorded). Some clones in this sample may be carry-over from other donors' samples. CDR3 protein: CSVEDGNLSTGELFF. The CDR3 DNA is TGCAGCGTTGAAGATGGAAACCTTTCCACCGGGGAGCTGTTTTTT.